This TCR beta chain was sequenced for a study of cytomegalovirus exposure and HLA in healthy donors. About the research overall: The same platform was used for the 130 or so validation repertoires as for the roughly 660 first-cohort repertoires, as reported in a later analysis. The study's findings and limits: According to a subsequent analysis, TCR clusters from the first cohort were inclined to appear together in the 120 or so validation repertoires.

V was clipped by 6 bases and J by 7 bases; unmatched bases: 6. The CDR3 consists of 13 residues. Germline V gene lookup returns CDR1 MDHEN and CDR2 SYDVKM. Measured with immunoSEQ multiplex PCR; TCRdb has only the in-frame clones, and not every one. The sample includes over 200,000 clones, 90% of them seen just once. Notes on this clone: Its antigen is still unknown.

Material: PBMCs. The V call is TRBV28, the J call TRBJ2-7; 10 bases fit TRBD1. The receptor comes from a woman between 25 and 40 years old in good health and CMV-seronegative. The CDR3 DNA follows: TGTGCCAGCAGCCGACAGGGGGCAGGGGAGCAGTACTTC. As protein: CASSRQGAGEQYF.